This TCR beta chain was found in a study of blood T cell repertoires in COVID-19. This table comes from immunoSEQ multiplex PCR, and its TCRdb copy is limited to in-frame clones, with some not included. The data contain approximately 250,000 clones, 86% of them seen just once; the ten biggest clones take up 3.5% to 4%. The length of the CDR3 is 11 residues. Deletions cut 5 bases from V and 5 bases from J, with 4 bases between. CDR1 is KGHDR and CDR2 is SFDVKD in the germline V gene. Sequencing used peripheral blood. This sequence originates from a man younger than 35 with active or convalescent COVID-19. The chain recombines TRBV24-1 with TRBJ2-3; D uncertain. As DNA, the CDR3 is TGTGCCACCAGTGTTAAAGATACGCAGTATTTT. It specifies CATSVKDTQYF.